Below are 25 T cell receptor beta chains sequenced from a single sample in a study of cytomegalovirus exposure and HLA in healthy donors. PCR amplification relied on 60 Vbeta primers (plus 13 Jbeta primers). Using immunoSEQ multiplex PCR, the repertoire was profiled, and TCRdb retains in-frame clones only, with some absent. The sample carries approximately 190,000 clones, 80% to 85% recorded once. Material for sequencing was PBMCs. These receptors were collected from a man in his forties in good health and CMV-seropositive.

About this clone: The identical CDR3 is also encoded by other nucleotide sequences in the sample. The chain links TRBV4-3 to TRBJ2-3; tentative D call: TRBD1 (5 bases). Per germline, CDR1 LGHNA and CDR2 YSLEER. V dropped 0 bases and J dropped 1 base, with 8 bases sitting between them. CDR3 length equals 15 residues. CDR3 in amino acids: CASSQDPRGTDTQYF. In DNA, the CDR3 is TGCGCCAGCAGCCAAGATCCCAGGGGCACAGATACGCAGTATTTT.

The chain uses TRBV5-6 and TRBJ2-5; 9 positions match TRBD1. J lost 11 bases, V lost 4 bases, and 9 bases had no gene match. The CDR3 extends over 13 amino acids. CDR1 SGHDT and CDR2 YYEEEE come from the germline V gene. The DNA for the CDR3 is TGTGCCAGCAGCCGAGACAGGGGGAGGGAGCAGTACTTC. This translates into CASSRDRGREQYF.

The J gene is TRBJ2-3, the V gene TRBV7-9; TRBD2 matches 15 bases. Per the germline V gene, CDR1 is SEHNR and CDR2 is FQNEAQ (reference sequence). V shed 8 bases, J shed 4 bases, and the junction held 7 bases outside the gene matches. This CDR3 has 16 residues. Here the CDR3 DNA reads TGTGCCAGCGCCTGGACTAGCGGGGGGGAGGCAGATACGCAGTATTTT. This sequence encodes CASAWTSGGEADTQYF. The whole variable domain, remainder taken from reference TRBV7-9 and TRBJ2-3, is DTGVSQNPRHKITKRGQNVTFRCDPISEHNRLYWYRQTLGQGPEFLTYFQNEAQLEKSRLLSDRFSAERPKGSFSTLEIQRTEQGDSAMYLCASAWTSGGEADTQYFGPGTRLTVL.

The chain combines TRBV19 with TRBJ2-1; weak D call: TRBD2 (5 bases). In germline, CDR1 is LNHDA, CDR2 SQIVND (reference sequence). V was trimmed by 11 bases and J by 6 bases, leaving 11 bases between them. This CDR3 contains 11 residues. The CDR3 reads CASRVGNEQFF. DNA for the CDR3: TGTGCCTCGCGGGTGGGCAATGAGCAGTTCTTC.

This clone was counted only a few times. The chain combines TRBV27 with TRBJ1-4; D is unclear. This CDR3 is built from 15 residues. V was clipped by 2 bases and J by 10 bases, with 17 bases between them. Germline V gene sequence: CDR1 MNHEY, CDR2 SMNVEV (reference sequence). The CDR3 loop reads CASSLDSSDFGKLFF. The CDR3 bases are TGTGCCAGCAGTTTAGATAGCTCGGACTTCGGAAAACTGTTTTTT.

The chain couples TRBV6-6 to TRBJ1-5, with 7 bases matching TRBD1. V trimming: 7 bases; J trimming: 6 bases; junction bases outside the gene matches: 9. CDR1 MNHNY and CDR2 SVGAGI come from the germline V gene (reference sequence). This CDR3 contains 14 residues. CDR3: CASIKQGYGQPQHF. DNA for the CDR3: TGTGCCAGCATCAAACAGGGGTACGGTCAGCCCCAGCATTTT.

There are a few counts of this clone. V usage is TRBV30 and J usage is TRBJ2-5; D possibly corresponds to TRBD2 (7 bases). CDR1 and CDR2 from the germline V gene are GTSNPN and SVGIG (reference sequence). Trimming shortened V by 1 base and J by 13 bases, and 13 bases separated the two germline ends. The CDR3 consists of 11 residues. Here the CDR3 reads CAWSARGGGYF. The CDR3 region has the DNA TGTGCCTGGAGTGCCCGGGGAGGGGGGTACTTC.

CDR3 DNA sequence: TGCGCCAGCAGCTTTTCCACCGGACAGGGGGCTGTTACCTACGAGCAGTACTTC. Amino acid sequence: CASSFSTGQGAVTYEQYF. The chain employs TRBV5-1 and TRBJ2-5; the match to TRBD1 covers 11 bases. The DNA end is more similar to TRBJ2-7, so the J call may be wrong. The germline gives CDR1 SGHRS, CDR2 YFSETQ. This CDR3 is 18 amino acids long.

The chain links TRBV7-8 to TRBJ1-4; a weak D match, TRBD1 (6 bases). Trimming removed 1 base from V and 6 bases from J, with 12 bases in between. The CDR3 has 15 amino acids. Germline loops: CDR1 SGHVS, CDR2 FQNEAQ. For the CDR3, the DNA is TGTGCCAGCAGCTTAGGCAGGGGATCTGATGAAAAACTGTTTTTT. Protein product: CASSLGRGSDEKLFF. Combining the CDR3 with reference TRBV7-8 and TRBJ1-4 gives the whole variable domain GAGVSQSPRYKVAKRGQDVALRCDPISGHVSLFWYQQALGQGPEFLTYFQNEAQLDKSGLPSDRFFAERPEGSVSTLKIQRTQQEDSAVYLCASSLGRGSDEKLFFGSGTQLSVL.

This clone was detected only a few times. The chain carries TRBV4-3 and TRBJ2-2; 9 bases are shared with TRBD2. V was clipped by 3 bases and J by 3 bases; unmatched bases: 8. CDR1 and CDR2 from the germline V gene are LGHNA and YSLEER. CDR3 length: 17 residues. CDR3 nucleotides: TGCGCCAGCAGCCAGTTGCGGGGGGGCCGGGACACCGGGGAGCTGTTTTTT. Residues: CASSQLRGGRDTGELFF.

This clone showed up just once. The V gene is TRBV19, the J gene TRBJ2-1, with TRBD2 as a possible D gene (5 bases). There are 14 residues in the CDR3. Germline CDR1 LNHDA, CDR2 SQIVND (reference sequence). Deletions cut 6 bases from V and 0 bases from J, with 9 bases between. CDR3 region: CASRSGSSYNEQFF. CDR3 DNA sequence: TGTGCCAGTAGGAGTGGGAGCTCCTACAATGAGCAGTTCTTC.

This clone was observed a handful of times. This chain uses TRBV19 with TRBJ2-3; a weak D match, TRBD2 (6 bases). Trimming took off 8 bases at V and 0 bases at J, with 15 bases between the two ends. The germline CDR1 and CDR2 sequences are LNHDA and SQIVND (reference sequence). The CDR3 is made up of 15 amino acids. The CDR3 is CASAIAEVSTDTQYF. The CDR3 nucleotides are TGTGCCAGTGCCATAGCGGAAGTTAGCACAGATACGCAGTATTTT.

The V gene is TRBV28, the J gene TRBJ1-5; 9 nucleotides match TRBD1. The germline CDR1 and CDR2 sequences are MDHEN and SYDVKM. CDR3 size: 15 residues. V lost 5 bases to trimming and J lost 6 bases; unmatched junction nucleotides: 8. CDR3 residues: CASSIPTGGLQPQHF. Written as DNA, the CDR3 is TGTGCCAGCAGTATACCTACAGGGGGCCTTCAGCCCCAGCATTTT.

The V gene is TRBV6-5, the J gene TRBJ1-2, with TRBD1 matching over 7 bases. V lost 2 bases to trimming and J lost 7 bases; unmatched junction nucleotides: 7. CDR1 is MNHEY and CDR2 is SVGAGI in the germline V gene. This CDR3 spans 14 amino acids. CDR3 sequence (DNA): TGTGCCAGCAGTTACACCGGACAGGAACGTGGCTACACCTTC. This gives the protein CASSYTGQERGYTF.

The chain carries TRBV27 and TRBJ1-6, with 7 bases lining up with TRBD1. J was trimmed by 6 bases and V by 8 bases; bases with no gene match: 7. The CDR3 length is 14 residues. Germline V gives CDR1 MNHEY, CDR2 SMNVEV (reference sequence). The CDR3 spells CASGHRGGNSPLHF. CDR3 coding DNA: TGTGCCAGCGGTCACAGGGGCGGTAATTCACCCCTCCACTTT.

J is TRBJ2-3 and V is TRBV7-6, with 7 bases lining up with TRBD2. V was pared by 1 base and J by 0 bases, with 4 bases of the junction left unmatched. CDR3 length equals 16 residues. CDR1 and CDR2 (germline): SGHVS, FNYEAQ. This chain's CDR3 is CASSLGWGGSTDTQYF. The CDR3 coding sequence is TGTGCCAGCAGCTTAGGATGGGGGGGTAGCACAGATACGCAGTATTTT.

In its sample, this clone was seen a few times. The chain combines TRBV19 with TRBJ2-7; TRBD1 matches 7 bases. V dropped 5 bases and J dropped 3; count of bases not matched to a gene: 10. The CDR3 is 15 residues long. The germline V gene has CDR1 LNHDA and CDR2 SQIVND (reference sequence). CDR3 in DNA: TGTGCCAGTAGTCCCCAGGGGGTTAGAGGCTACGAGCAGTACTTC. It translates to CASSPQGVRGYEQYF.

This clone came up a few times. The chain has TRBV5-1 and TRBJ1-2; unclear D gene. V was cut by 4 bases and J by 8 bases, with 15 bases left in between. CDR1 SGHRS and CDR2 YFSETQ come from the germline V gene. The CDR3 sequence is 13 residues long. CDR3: CASSGTQAGGYTF. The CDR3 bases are TGCGCCAGCAGCGGAACGCAGGCGGGGGGCTACACCTTC.

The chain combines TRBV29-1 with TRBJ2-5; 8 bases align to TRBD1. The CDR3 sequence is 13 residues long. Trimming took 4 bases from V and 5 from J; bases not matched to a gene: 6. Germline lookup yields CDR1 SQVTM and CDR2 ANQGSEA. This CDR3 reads CSVARGLGETQYF. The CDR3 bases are TGCAGCGTTGCCAGGGGGCTCGGGGAGACCCAGTACTTC.

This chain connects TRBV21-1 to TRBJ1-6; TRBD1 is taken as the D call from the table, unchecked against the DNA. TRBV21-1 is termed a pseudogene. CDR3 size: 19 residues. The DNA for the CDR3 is TGTGCCAGCAGCCCCCGGGACACGGTCGAAAGCTCCTATAATTCACCCCTCCACTTT. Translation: CASSPRDTVESSYNSPLHF.

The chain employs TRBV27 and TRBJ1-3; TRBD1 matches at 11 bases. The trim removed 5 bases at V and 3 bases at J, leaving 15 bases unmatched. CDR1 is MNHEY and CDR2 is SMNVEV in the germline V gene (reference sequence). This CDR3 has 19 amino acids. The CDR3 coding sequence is TGTGCCAGCAGTATCTCTGGACAGGGGGCGCGGTATTATGGAAACACCATATATTTT. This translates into CASSISGQGARYYGNTIYF.

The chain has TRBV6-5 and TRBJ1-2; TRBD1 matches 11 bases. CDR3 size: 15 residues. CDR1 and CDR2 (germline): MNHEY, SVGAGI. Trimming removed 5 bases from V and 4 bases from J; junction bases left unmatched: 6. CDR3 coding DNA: TGTGCCAGCAGTACCGGGACAGGGGGGATCTATGGCTACACCTTC. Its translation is CASSTGTGGIYGYTF.

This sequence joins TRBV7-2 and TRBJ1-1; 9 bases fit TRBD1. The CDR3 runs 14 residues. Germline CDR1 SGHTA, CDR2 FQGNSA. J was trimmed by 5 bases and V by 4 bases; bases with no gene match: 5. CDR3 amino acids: CASSSWTGETEAFF. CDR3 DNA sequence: TGTGCCAGCAGCTCCTGGACAGGGGAAACTGAAGCTTTCTTT. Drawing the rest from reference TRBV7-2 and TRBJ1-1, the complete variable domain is GAGVSQSPSNKVTEKGKDVELRCDPISGHTALYWYRQSLGQGLEFLIYFQGNSAPDKSGLPSDRFSAERTGGSVSTLTIQRTQQEDSAVYLCASSSWTGETEAFFGQGTRLTVV.

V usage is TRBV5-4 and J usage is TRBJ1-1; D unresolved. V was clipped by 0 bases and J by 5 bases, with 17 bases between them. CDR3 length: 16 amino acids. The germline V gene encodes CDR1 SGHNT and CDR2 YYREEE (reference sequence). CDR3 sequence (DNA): TGTGCCAGCAGCTTGGGATTTACGGGCCGGGAGACTGAAGCTTTCTTT. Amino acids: CASSLGFTGRETEAFF.

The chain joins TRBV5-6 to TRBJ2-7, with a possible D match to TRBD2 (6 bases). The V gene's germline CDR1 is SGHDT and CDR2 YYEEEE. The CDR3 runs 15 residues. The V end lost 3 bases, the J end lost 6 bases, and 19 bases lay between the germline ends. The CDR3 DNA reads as TGTGCCAGCAGCTGGGGGACTGCCGAATTATCCGAGCAGTACTTC. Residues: CASSWGTAELSEQYF.